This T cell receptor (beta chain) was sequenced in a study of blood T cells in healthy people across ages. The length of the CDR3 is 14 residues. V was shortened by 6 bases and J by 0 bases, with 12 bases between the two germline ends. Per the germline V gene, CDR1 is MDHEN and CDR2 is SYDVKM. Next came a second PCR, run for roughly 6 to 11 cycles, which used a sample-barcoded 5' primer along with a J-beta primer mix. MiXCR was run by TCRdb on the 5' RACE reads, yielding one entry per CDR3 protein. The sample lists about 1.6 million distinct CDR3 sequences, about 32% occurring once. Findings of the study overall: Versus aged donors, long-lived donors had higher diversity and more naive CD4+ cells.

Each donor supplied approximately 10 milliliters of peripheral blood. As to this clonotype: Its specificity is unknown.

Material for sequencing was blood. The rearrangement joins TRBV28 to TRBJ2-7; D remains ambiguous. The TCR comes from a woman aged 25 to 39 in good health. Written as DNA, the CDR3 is TGTGCCAGCAGGGGTGGAGTACCCTCCTACGAGCAGTACTTC. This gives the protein CASRGGVPSYEQYF.